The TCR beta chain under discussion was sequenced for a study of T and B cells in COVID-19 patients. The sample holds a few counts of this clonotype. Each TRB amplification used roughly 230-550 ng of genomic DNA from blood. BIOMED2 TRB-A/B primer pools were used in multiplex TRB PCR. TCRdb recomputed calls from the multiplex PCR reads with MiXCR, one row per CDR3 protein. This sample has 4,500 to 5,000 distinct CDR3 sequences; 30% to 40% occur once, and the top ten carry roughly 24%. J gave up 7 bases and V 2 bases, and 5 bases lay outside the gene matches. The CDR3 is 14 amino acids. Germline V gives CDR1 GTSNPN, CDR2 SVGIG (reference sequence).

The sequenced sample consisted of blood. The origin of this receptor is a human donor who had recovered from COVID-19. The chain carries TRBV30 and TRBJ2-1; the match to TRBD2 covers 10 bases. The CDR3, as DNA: TGTGCCTGGAGTACTAGCGGGAAGCGGAATGAGCAGTTCTTC. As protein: CAWSTSGKRNEQFF.